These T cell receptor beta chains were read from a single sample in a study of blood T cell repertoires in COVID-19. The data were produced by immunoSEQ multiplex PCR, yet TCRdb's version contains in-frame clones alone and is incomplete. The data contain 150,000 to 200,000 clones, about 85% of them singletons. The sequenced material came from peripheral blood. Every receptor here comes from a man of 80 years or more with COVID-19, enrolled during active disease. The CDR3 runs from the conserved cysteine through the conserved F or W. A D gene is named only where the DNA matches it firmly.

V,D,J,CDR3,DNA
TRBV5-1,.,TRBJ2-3,CASRGGGATDTQYF,TGCGCCAGCAGGGGGGGAGGCGCCACAGATACGCAGTATTTT
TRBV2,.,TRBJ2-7,CASSLTGLPYEQYF,TGTGCCAGCAGCCTTACAGGGCTCCCCTACGAGCAGTACTTC
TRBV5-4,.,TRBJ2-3,CASSFSARSTDTQYF,TGTGCCAGCAGCTTCTCCGCCAGGAGCACAGATACGCAGTATTTT
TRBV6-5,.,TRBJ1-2,CASSYGRGGGYTF,TGTGCCAGCAGTTACGGGAGAGGTGGTGGCTACACCTTC
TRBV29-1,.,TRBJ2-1,CSGDRGGGYNEQFF,TGCAGCGGCGACAGGGGAGGGGGTTACAATGAGCAGTTCTTC
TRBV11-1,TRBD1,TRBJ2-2,CASSMRQGTGELFF,TGTGCCAGCAGCATGAGACAGGGAACCGGGGAGCTGTTTTTT
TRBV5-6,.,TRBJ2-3,CASSLNESPDTQYF,TGTGCCAGCAGCTTGAATGAGTCCCCAGATACGCAGTATTTT
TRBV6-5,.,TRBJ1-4,CASSYSPRGANEKLFF,TGTGCCAGCAGTTATTCGCCCCGGGGGGCGAATGAAAAACTGTTTTTT
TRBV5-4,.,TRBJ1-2,CASSLESGNGYTF,TGTGCCAGCAGCTTGGAGTCAGGGAATGGCTACACCTTC
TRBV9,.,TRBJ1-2,CASSEQGFYGYTF,TGTGCCAGCAGCGAACAGGGTTTCTATGGCTACACCTTC
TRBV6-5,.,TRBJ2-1,CASRGLGEQFF,TGTGCCAGCAGGGGGCTGGGTGAGCAGTTCTTC
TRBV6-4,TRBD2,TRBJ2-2,CASSNLAGGHTGELFF,TGTGCCAGCAGCAACCTAGCGGGGGGACACACCGGGGAGCTGTTTTTT